This TCR beta chain was captured in a study of graft-versus-host responses after intestinal transplantation. Study-wide context: Multivisceral, liver-intestinal, or isolated intestinal grafts went to recipients. The recipients all started with anti-thymocyte globulin induction and then took tacrolimus and steroids for around three years.

CDR1 is SNHLY and CDR2 is FYNNEI in the germline V gene. The CDR3 covers 13 residues. Germline trimming cut 8 bases from V and 5 bases from J; bases unmatched to any gene: 7. A word on this clone: Its antigen is currently unknown.

Clones were sequenced by immunoSEQ multiplex PCR, and TCRdb holds only the in-frame ones, with some missing. Here the sample spans over 70,000 clones, around 91% being singletons. Overall study results and limits: Investigators detected GvH clones in recipient marrow, with some emerging earlier in ileum or blood.

The source of this sequence is a human donor who was the organ donor for an intestinal transplant. The chain combines TRBV2 with TRBJ1-1; 8 bases match TRBD1. The input for sequencing was unstimulated CD8+ T cells sorted from spleen or lymph node cells, taken before transplant. This CDR3 is CASQHTGGTEAFF. The CDR3 nucleotides read TGTGCCAGCCAACACACAGGGGGGACTGAAGCTTTCTTT.